This T cell receptor beta chain was sequenced in a study of cytomegalovirus exposure and HLA in healthy donors. Study observations and caveats: A later analysis linked around 17,000 TCR beta sequences to HLA alleles at 0.05 false discovery rate.

Germline lookup yields CDR1 LGHNA and CDR2 YNFKEQ. Unmatched junction bases numbered 7, after V lost 1 base and J lost 4 bases. The CDR3 sequence is 16 residues long. Details on this clone: The antigen is undetermined.

Donors in the study were healthy people who gave bone marrow. PCR employed 60 Vbeta and 13 Jbeta primers. Produced via immunoSEQ multiplex PCR; TCRdb's table is partial and in-frame only. The sample lists around 130,000 clones, about two thirds occurring once. This chain joins TRBV4-2 and TRBJ2-5; 9 nucleotides line up with TRBD2. The sequenced material came from PBMCs. The sequence derives from a human donor in good health. The CDR3 DNA sequence: TGTGCCAGCAGCCAAGTTGGCGGGGGGGCGTCAGAGACCCAGTACTTC. Protein product: CASSQVGGGASETQYF.